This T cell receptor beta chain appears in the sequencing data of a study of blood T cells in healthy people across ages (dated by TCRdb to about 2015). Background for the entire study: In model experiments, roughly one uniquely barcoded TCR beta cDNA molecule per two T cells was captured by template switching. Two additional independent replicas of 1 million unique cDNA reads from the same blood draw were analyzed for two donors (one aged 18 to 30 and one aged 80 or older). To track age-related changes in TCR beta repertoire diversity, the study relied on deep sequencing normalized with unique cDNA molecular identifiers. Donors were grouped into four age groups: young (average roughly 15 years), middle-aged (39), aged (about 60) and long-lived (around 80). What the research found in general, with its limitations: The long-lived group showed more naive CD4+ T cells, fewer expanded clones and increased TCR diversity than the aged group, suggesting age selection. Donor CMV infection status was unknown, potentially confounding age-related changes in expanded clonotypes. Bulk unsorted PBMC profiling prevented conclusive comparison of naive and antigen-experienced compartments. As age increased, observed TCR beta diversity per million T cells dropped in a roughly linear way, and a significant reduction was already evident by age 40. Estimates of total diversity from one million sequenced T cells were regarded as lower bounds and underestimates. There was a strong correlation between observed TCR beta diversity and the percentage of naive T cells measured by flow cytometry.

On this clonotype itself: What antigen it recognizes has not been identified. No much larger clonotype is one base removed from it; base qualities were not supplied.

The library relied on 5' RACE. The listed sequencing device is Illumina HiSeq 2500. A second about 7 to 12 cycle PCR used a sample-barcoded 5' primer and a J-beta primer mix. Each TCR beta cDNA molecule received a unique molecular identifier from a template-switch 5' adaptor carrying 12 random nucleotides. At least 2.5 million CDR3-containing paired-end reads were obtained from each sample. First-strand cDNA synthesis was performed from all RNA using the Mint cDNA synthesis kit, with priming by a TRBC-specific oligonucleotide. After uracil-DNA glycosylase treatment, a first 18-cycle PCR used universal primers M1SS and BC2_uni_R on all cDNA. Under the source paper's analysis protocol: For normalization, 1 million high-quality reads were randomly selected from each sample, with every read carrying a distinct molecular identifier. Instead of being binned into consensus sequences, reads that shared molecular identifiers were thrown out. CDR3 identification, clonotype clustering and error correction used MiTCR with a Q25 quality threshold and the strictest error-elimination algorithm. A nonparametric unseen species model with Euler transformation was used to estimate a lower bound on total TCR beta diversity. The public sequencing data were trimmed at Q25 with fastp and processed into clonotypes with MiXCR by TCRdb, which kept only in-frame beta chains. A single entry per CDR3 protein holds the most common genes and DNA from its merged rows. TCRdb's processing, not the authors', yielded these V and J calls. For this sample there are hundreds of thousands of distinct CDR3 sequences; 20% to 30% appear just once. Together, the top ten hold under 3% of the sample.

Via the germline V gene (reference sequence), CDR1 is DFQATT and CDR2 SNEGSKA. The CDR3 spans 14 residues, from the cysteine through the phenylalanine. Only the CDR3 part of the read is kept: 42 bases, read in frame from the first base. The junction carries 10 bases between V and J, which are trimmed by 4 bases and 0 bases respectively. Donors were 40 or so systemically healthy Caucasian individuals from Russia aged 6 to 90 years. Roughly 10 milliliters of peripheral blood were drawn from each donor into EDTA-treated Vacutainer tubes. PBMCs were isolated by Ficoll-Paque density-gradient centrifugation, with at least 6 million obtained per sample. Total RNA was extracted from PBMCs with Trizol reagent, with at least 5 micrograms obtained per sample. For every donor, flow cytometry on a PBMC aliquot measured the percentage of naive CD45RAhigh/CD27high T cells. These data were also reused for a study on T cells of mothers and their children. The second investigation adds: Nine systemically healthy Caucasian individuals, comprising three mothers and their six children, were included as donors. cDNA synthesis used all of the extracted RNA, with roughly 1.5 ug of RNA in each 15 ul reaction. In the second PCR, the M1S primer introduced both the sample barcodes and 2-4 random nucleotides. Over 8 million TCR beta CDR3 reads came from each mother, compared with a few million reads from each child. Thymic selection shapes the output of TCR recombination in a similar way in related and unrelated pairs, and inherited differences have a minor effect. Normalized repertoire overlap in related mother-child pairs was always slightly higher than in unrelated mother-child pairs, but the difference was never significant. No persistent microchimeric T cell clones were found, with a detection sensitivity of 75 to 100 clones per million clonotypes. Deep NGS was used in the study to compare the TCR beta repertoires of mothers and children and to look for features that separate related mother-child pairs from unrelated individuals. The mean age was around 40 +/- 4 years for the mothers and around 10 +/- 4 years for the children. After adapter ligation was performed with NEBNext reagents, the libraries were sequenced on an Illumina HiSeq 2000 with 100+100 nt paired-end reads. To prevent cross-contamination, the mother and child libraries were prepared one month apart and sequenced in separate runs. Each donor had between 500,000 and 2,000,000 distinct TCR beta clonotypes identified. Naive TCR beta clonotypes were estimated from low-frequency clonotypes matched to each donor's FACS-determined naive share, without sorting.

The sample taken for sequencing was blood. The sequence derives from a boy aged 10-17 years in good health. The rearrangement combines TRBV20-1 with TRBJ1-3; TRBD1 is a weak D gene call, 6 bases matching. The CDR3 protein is CSAMTGVSGNTIYF. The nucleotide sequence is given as TGCAGTGCTATGACAGGAGTCTCTGGAAACACCATATATTTT.